A single TCR beta chain is shown here with its context. As yet, its antigen is unknown. Germline-derived CDR1 and CDR2 are SGHNT and YYREEE (reference sequence). V gave up 3 bases and J gave up 7 bases, with 23 bases separating them. The CDR3 loop spans 16 amino acids. This entry comes from a study of OX40 agonist ivuxolimab in advanced cancers. Regarding the study as a whole: Both blood CD4+ and CD8+ T cells showed clonal growth by week 6 at 0.1 to 3.0 mg/kg.

Using immunoSEQ multiplex PCR, the repertoire was profiled, and TCRdb retains in-frame clones only, with some absent. This sample has 65,000 to 85,000 clones, with roughly 88% found just once. The sequence came from an adult with an advanced solid tumor such as melanoma, head and neck, liver or kidney cancer. V is TRBV5-4 and J is TRBJ2-7, with D possibly matching TRBD1 (5 bases). The material was CD4+ or CD8+ T cells sorted from blood, obtained in a trial of the OX40 agonist ivuxolimab. As DNA, the CDR3 is TGTGCCAGCAGCTCCATCGTCGACAGATTCGTAGGGGAGCAGTACTTC. Its translation: CASSSIVDRFVGEQYF.